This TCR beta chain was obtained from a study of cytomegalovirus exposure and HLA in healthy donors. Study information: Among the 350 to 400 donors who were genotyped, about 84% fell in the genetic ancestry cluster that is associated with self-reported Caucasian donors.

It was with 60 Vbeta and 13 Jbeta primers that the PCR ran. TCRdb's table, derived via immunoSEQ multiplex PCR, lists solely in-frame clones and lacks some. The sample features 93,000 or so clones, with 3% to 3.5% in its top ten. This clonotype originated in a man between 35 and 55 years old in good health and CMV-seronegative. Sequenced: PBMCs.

The CDR3 is CASTLPVGARGDTQYF. As DNA, the CDR3 is TGTGCCAGCACCCTACCGGTTGGGGCGCGCGGAGATACGCAGTATTTT. This chain links TRBV7-2 with TRBJ2-3; D might be TRBD1 (5 bases). This CDR3 is 16 amino acids long. Germline CDR1 and CDR2: SGHTA and FQGNSA. Deletions cut 7 bases from V and 5 bases from J, with 22 bases between.